The 27 T cell receptor beta chains in this list originate from one sample, sequenced in a study of Graves' ophthalmopathy and Graves' hyperthyroidism. The TCR beta CDR3 regions underwent amplification from RNA transcripts. HTBI primers served in a first-round RT-PCR, which a second-round multiplex PCR followed. TCRdb processed the multiplex PCR reads anew with MiXCR; each CDR3 protein has one entry. Of some 350,000 distinct CDR3 sequences detected, approximately 18% appear once; the ten largest clones hold around 2.4%. Sequencing was carried out using peripheral blood. These receptors came from an adult woman with stable Graves' hyperthyroidism.

This clonotype has only a few counts. The rearrangement uses TRBV7-8 and TRBJ2-3; 7 bases match TRBD1. The CDR3 is 15 amino acids. Trimming took 1 base from V and 5 from J; bases not matched to a gene: 6. The germline V gene has CDR1 SGHVS and CDR2 FQNEAQ. Written as DNA, the CDR3 is TGTGCCAGCAGCTTAGGACAGGGAAGAGGAGATACGCAGTATTTT. Translated: CASSLGQGRGDTQYF. The complete variable domain, with remaining parts taken from reference TRBV7-8 and TRBJ2-3, reads GAGVSQSPRYKVAKRGQDVALRCDPISGHVSLFWYQQALGQGPEFLTYFQNEAQLDKSGLPSDRFFAERPEGSVSTLKIQRTQQEDSAVYLCASSLGQGRGDTQYFGPGTRLTVL.

This clonotype was picked up many times. CDR3 nucleotides: TGTGCCAGCAGCTTAGCCGGGTTTCGGGAGCAGTACTTC. Translated: CASSLAGFREQYF. The V gene is TRBV7-9, the J gene TRBJ2-7; no definite D call. Per germline, CDR1 SEHNR and CDR2 FQNEAQ (reference sequence). V was pared by 0 bases and J by 7 bases, with 10 bases between. The CDR3 contains 13 residues.

This clonotype was recorded many times. The chain carries TRBV6-2 or TRBV6-3 and TRBJ1-1; possibly TRBD1 for D (6 bases). This CDR3 has 13 residues. Trimming pared 6 bases from V and 5 bases from J, leaving 13 bases between. The germline V gene has CDR1 MNHEY and CDR2 SVGEGT. CDR3 sequence reads: CASSSFQGTEAFF. The DNA for the CDR3 is TGTGCCAGCAGCTCGTTCCAGGGGACTGAAGCTTTCTTT.

This clonotype has only a few counts. The V and J genes are TRBV4-1 and TRBJ1-5, with 12 nucleotides matching TRBD1. J gave up 4 bases and V 1 base, and 2 bases lay outside the gene matches. Per germline, CDR1 MGHRA and CDR2 YSYEKL. CDR3 length: 16 amino acids. The CDR3 DNA is TGCGCCAGCAGCCAAGGGGGACAGGGGGCGAATCAGCCCCAGCATTTT. The encoded protein is CASSQGGQGANQPQHF.

This clonotype showed up many times. V gene TRBV28 combines with J gene TRBJ1-1; no firm D call. Between the trimmed V and J ends, which lost 3 bases and 8 bases, there was a span of 7 bases. CDR1 and CDR2 from the germline V gene are MDHEN and SYDVKM. The CDR3 spans 11 residues. The CDR3 DNA reads TGTGCCAGCAGTTTCGGTAGGGAAGCTTTCTTT. It is translated as CASSFGREAFF.

There are many counts of this clonotype. This chain uses TRBV6-2 or TRBV6-3 with TRBJ2-7; a weak D match, TRBD1 (6 bases). CDR1 and CDR2 from the germline V gene are MNHEY and SVGEGT. The length of the CDR3 is 20 residues. Trimming left V 0 bases short and J 2 bases short, with 26 bases between. CDR3 amino acids: CASSYSKSSRGEARPYEQYF. The DNA for the CDR3 is TGTGCCAGCAGTTACTCGAAGTCGTCCAGGGGAGAAGCGCGACCCTACGAGCAGTACTTC.

There are many counts of this clonotype. This rearrangement joins TRBV28 to TRBJ2-6; D may match TRBD1 or TRBD2 (5 bases each). CDR3 length: 18 residues. Trimming stripped 5 bases from V and 0 bases from J, with 17 bases between. From germline, CDR1 is MDHEN and CDR2 SYDVKM. This CDR3 reads CASSSRIRGRSGANVLTF. CDR3 nucleotides: TGTGCCAGCAGTAGTAGGATCCGGGGACGCTCTGGGGCCAACGTCCTGACTTTC.

This clonotype was found many times. The V gene is TRBV12-3 or TRBV12-4, the J gene TRBJ1-5, with unresolved D. Trimming took 7 bases from V and 7 from J, leaving 17 bases between them. The CDR3 sequence is 14 residues long. Written as DNA, the CDR3 is TGTGCCAGCACCCCATCTCTCTACGGGCAGCCCCAGCATTTT. It translates to CASTPSLYGQPQHF.

This clonotype was found many times. This chain links TRBV10-2 with TRBJ1-3; perhaps TRBD1 as D (6 bases). Trimming left V 4 bases short and J 3 bases short, with 16 bases between. Germline V CDR1 and CDR2: WSHSY, SAAADI. The CDR3 length is 16 residues. The CDR3 DNA reads TGCGCCAGCAGTGCGACATCGACAGGATATGGAAACACCATATATTTT. Its protein product is CASSATSTGYGNTIYF.

This clonotype was detected many times. The chain has TRBV6-1 and TRBJ1-5; 10 nucleotides align to TRBD1. This CDR3 contains 16 residues. Looked up from germline, CDR1 is MNHNS and CDR2 is SASEGT. Germline trimming cut 6 bases from V and 7 bases from J; bases unmatched to any gene: 12. This chain's CDR3 is CASRLTGQGERQPQHF. In DNA, the CDR3 is TGTGCCAGCAGACTTACCGGACAGGGGGAGCGGCAGCCCCAGCATTTT.

This clonotype came up many times. This chain connects TRBV12-3 or TRBV12-4 to TRBJ2-7, with D perhaps TRBD1 or TRBD2 (5 bases each). The V and J ends lost 6 bases and 3 bases respectively, with 15 bases between them. CDR3 length: 14 amino acids. CDR3 nucleotide sequence: TGTGCCAGCAGGTCCGGGACGGATAACTACGAGCAGTACTTC. Translating gives CASRSGTDNYEQYF.

This chain connects TRBV28 to TRBJ2-7; D is possibly TRBD1 or TRBD2 (5 bases each). CDR3 length equals 12 residues. Trimming removed 9 bases at V and 4 bases at J, with 13 bases between. Germline V lookup: CDR1 MDHEN, CDR2 SYDVKM. The CDR3 DNA is TGTGCCAGGGACTTCCAGGGTTACGAGCAGTACTTC. Protein product: CARDFQGYEQYF.

This clonotype was recorded at least ten times. The chain has TRBV11-1 and TRBJ2-7; possible D gene TRBD1, 6 bases. The CDR3 spans 17 residues. The V end was cut by 1 base, the J end by 0 bases, with 16 bases between. Germline assignment: CDR1 SGHAT and CDR2 FQDESV (reference sequence). CDR3 coding DNA: TGTGCCAGCAGCTTAGTTTTAGGTGCAGGGGCCTCCTACGAGCAGTACTTC. Amino acids: CASSLVLGAGASYEQYF. Full variable domain (remainder filled in from reference TRBV11-1 and TRBJ2-7): EAEVAQSPRYKITEKSQAVAFWCDPISGHATLYWYRQILGQGPELLVQFQDESVVDDSQLPKDRFSAERLKGVDSTLKIQPAELGDSAMYLCASSLVLGAGASYEQYFGPGTRLTVT.

This clonotype appeared many times. This chain connects TRBV6-5 to TRBJ2-7, with TRBD1 as a possible D gene (5 bases). Germline V gene lookup returns CDR1 MNHEY and CDR2 SVGAGI. Trimming shortened V by 2 bases and J by 1 base, and 9 bases separated the two germline ends. The CDR3 loop spans 14 amino acids. Here the CDR3 reads CASSYGASSYEQYF. For the CDR3, the DNA is TGTGCCAGCAGTTACGGGGCCAGTTCCTACGAGCAGTACTTC.

This clonotype was counted at least ten times. A much larger clone lies a single base off, so this may be a read error. The chain recombines TRBV6-1 with TRBJ1-1; a weak D match, TRBD1 (5 bases). This CDR3 region has 17 residues. Germline V CDR1 and CDR2: MNHNS, SASEGT. The CDR3 loop reads CASSETLNYRLNTEASF. CDR3 coding DNA: TGTGCCAGCAGTGAAACCCTAAACTACAGGTTGAACACTGAAGCTTCCTTT.

In its sample, this clonotype was seen many times. The gene calls are TRBV2 and TRBJ2-6; perhaps TRBD1 as D (6 bases). CDR1 is SNHLY, CDR2 FYNNEI, per germline. The CDR3 has 15 amino acids. Trimming left V 7 bases short and J 2 bases short, with 12 bases between. The CDR3 region has the DNA TGTGCCAGCAAGGAGAACAGGGCTGGGGCCAACGTCCTGACTTTC. It is translated as CASKENRAGANVLTF.

Ten or more counts support this clonotype. The V gene is TRBV11-2, the J gene TRBJ1-5; D gene uncertain. Trimming shortened V by 3 bases and J by 7 bases, and 10 bases separated the two germline ends. This CDR3 contains 13 residues. In germline, CDR1 is SGHAT, CDR2 FQNNGV. CDR3 coding DNA: TGTGCCAGCAGCTTCGGGTGGGCCCAGCCCCAGCATTTT. Translated: CASSFGWAQPQHF.

This clonotype was seen at least ten times. V is TRBV7-2 and J is TRBJ1-6; TRBD1 matches at 9 bases. This CDR3 is built from 15 residues. CDR1 SGHTA and CDR2 FQGNSA come from the germline V gene. Germline trimming cut 4 bases from V and 7 bases from J; bases unmatched to any gene: 5. CDR3 sequence (DNA): TGTGCCAGCAGCTCCCTCGGGACAGGGAATTCACCCCTCCACTTT. Its translation is CASSSLGTGNSPLHF.

This clonotype appeared many times. The chain has TRBV15 and TRBJ1-6; unclear D gene. Between the trimmed V and J ends, which lost 0 bases and 4 bases, there was a span of 1 base. The germline CDR1 and CDR2 sequences are LNHNV and YYDKDF (reference sequence). The CDR3 loop spans 13 amino acids. In nucleotides, the CDR3 is TGTGCCACCAGCAGAGAATATAATTCACCCCTCCACTTT. Protein product: CATSREYNSPLHF.

CDR3 region: CASSPRFSTGSNTGELFF. In DNA, the CDR3 is TGTGCCAGCAGCCCCCGCTTTTCCACAGGGAGCAACACCGGGGAGCTGTTTTTT. The chain couples TRBV12-3 or TRBV12-4 to TRBJ2-2, with D tentatively TRBD1 (6 bases). Deletions cut 6 bases from V and 2 bases from J, with 22 bases between. The CDR3 spans 18 residues.

The V gene is TRBV6-2 or TRBV6-3, the J gene TRBJ2-7, with D possibly being TRBD1 (6 bases). Germline lookup yields CDR1 MNHEY and CDR2 SVGEGT. Deletions cut 3 bases from V and 7 bases from J, with 16 bases between. The CDR3 spans 14 residues. CDR3 residues: CASSYRDTIREQYF. CDR3 coding DNA: TGTGCCAGCAGTTATCGGGACACTATTAGGGAGCAGTACTTC.

This clonotype showed up many times. The V and J genes are TRBV6-5 and TRBJ2-7, with 10 bases aligning to TRBD2. The CDR3 runs to 13 residues. Germline CDR1 and CDR2: MNHEY and SVGAGI. The V segment lost 11 bases and the J segment 5 bases; nucleotides outside the gene matches: 9. For the CDR3, the DNA is TGTGCCCCGCATCTAGCGGGAGACCACGAGCAGTACTTC. Residues: CAPHLAGDHEQYF.

In its sample, this clonotype was seen many times. J is TRBJ1-1 and V is TRBV27; a possible D gene is TRBD1 (6 bases). Germline CDR1 MNHEY, CDR2 SMNVEV (reference sequence). The CDR3 runs to 14 residues. The V gene lost 8 bases and the J gene lost 0 bases, with 13 bases spanning the gap. The CDR3 reads CASYRGGVNTEAFF. The CDR3 DNA reads TGTGCCAGCTATAGAGGGGGGGTGAACACTGAAGCTTTCTTT.

In its sample, this clonotype was seen many times. V is TRBV12-3 or TRBV12-4 and J is TRBJ1-1; D ambiguous. V lost 3 bases to trimming and J lost 4 bases, with 6 bases between them. This CDR3 is 12 amino acids long. The CDR3 sequence: CASSFMSTEAFF. The CDR3 bases are TGTGCCAGCAGTTTCATGAGCACTGAAGCTTTCTTT.

This clonotype was seen ten or more times. For the CDR3, the DNA is TGTGCCAGCAGAGCCCCGCCGGGGGGGCCGAACACCGGGGAGCTGTTTTTT. As protein: CASRAPPGGPNTGELFF. The rearrangement joins TRBV6-4 to TRBJ2-2; 8 nucleotides match TRBD2. The CDR3 is made up of 17 amino acids. The germline CDR1 and CDR2 sequences are MRHNA and SNTAGT. V was pared by 6 bases and J by 0 bases, with 9 bases of the junction left unmatched.

This clonotype was observed many times. V and J are TRBV5-6 and TRBJ2-7; 8 bases agree with TRBD1. Germline-derived CDR1 and CDR2 are SGHDT and YYEEEE. V gave up 0 bases and J gave up 4 bases; unmatched junction bases: 9. The CDR3 runs 16 residues. The CDR3 DNA is TGTGCCAGCAGCTTGGCGGGACAGGTCCTACTTTACGAGCAGTACTTC. Translated, it gives CASSLAGQVLLYEQYF. Supplemented by reference TRBV5-6 and TRBJ2-7, the full variable domain reads DAGVTQSPTHLIKTRGQQVTLRCSPKSGHDTVSWYQQALGQGPQFIFQYYEEEERQRGNFPDRFSGHQFPNYSSELNVNALLLGDSALYLCASSLAGQVLLYEQYFGPGTRLTVT.

The genes are TRBV20-1 and TRBJ2-7; 8 nucleotides agree with TRBD1. Germline CDR1 DFQATT, CDR2 SNEGSKA (reference sequence). V lost 7 bases and J lost 5; bases outside the gene matches: 10. The length of the CDR3 is 13 residues. CDR3 nucleotides: TGCAGTGGACAGGGGTTTTCCACTAACGAGCAGTACTTC. Its protein product is CSGQGFSTNEQYF.